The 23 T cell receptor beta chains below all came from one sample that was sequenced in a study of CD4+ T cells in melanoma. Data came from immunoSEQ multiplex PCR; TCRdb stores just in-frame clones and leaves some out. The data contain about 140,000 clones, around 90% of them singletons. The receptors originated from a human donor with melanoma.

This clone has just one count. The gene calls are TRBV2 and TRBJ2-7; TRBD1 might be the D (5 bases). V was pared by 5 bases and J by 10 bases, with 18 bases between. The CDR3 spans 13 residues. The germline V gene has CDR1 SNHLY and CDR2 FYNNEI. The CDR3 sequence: CASSTGQASEQYF. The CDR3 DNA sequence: TGTGCCAGCAGTACAGGACAAGCATCTGAACAGTACTTC.

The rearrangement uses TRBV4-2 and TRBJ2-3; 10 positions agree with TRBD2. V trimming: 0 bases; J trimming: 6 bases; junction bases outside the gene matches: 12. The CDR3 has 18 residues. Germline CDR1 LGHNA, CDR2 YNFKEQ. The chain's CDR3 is CASSQDVSGGAVRDTQYF. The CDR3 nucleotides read TGTGCCAGCAGCCAAGATGTAAGCGGGGGGGCGGTGAGGGATACGCAGTATTTT.

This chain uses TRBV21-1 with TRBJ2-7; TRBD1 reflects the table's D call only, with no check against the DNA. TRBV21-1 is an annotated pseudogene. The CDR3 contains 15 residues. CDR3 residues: CASSKSPGQAYEQYF. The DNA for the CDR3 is TGTGCCAGCAGCAAATCTCCGGGACAAGCCTACGAGCAGTACTTC.

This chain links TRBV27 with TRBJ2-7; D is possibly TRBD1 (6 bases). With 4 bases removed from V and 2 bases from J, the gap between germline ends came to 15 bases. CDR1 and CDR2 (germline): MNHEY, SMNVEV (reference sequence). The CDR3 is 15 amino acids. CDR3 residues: CASSSTGITTYEQYF. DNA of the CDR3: TGTGCCAGCAGTTCGACAGGAATTACTACCTACGAGCAGTACTTC.

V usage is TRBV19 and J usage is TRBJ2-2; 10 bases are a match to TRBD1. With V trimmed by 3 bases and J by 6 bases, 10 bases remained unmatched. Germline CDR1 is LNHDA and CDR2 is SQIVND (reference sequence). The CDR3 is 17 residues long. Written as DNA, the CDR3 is TGTGCCAGTAGTATTTCCGGGACAGGGGCCTGGGCCGGGGAGCTGTTTTTT. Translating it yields CASSISGTGAWAGELFF. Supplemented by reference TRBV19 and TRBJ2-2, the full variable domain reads DGGITQSPKYLFRKEGQNVTLSCEQNLNHDAMYWYRQDPGQGLRLIYYSQIVNDFQKGDIAEGYSVSREKKESFPLTVTSAQKNPTAFYLCASSISGTGAWAGELFFGEGSRLTVL.

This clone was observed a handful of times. The CDR3, as DNA: TGCGCCAGCAGGTCTAGCGGGCGTAACAATGAGCAGTTCTTC. Encoded protein: CASRSSGRNNEQFF. V is TRBV5-1 and J is TRBJ2-1, with TRBD2 matching 8 bases. J gave up 5 bases and V 5 bases, and 6 bases lay outside the gene matches. CDR3 length: 14 residues. Per the germline V gene, CDR1 is SGHRS and CDR2 is YFSETQ.

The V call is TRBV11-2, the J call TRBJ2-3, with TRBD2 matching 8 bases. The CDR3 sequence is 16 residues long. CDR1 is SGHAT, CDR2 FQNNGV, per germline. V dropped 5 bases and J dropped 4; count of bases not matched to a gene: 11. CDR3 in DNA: TGTGCCAGCAGCCTAATTCCGGGGGGGAATCCAGATACGCAGTATTTT. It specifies CASSLIPGGNPDTQYF. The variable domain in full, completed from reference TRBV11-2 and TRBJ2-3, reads EAGVAQSPRYKIIEKRQSVAFWCNPISGHATLYWYQQILGQGPKLLIQFQNNGVVDDSQLPKDRFSAERLKGVDSTLKIQPAKLEDSAVYLCASSLIPGGNPDTQYFGPGTRLTVL.

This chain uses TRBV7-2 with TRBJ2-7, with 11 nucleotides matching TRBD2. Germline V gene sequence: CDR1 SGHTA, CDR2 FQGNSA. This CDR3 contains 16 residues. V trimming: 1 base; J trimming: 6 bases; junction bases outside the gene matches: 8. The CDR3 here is CASSLGPGTSGGEQYF. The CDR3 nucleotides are TGTGCCAGCAGCTTAGGACCCGGGACTAGCGGAGGCGAGCAGTACTTC.

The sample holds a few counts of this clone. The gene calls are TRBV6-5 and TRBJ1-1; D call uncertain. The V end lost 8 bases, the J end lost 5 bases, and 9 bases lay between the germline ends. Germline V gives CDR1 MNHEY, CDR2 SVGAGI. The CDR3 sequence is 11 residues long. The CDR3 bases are TGTGCCAGCGGAATCAAAACTGAAGCTTTCTTT. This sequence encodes CASGIKTEAFF.

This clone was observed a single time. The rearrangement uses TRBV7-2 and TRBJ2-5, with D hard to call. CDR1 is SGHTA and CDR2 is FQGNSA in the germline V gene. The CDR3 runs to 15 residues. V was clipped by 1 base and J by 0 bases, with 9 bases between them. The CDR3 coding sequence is TGTGCCAGCAGCTTAGTCCCCGAGTACCAAGAGACCCAGTACTTC. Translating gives CASSLVPEYQETQYF.

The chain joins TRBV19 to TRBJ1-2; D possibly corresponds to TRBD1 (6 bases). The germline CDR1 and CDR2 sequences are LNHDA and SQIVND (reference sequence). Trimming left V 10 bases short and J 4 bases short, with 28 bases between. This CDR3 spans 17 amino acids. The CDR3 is CATKPSHGQLISYGYTF. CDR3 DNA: TGTGCCACCAAACCCTCCCACGGACAGCTTATAAGCTATGGCTACACCTTC.

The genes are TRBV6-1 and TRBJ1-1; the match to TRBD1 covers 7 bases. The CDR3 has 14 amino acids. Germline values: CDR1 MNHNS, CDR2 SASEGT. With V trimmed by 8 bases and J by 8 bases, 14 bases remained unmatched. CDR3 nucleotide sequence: TGTGCCAGCGCAAGACAGGGACGATTCCCCGAAGCTTTCTTT. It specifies CASARQGRFPEAFF.

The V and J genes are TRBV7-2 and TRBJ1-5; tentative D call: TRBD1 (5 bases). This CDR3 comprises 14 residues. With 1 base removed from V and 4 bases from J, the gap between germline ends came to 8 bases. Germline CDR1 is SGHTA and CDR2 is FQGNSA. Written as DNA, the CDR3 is TGTGCCAGCAGCTTAGGGGGGTTTAATCAGCCCCAGCATTTT. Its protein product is CASSLGGFNQPQHF.

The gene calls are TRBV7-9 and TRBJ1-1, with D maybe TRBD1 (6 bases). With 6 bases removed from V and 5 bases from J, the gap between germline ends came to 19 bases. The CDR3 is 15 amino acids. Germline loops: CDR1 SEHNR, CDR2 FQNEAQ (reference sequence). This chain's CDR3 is CASSNHREGQTEAFF. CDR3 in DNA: TGTGCCAGCAGTAACCACAGGGAAGGTCAGACTGAAGCTTTCTTT.

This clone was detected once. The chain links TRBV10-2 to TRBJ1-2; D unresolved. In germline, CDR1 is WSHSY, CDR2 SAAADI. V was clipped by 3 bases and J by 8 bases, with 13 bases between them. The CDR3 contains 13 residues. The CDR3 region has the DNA TGCGCCAGCAGTGAACGGCAGGTGGGGGGCTACACCTTC. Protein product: CASSERQVGGYTF.

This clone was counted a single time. CDR3 coding DNA: TGTGCCAGCAGTTACAAAACAGGGAAGGACTATGGCTACACCTTC. Translation gives CASSYKTGKDYGYTF. This rearrangement joins TRBV6-6 to TRBJ1-2; D perhaps matches TRBD1 (6 bases). Looked up from germline, CDR1 is MNHNY and CDR2 is SVGAGI (reference sequence). Trimming took off 2 bases at V and 3 bases at J, with 13 bases between the two ends. This CDR3 is 15 amino acids long.

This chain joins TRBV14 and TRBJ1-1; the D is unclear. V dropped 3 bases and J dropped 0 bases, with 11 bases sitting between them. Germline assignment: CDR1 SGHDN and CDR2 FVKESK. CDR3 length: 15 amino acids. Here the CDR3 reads CASSHRMNLNTEAFF. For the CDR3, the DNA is TGTGCCAGCAGCCACCGCATGAATCTGAACACTGAAGCTTTCTTT.

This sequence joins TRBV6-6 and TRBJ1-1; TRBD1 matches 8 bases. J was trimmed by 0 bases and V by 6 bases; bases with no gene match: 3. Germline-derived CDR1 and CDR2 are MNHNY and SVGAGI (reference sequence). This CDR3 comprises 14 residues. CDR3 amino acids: CASSRQGLNTEAFF. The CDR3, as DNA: TGTGCCAGCAGCCGACAGGGGCTGAACACTGAAGCTTTCTTT.

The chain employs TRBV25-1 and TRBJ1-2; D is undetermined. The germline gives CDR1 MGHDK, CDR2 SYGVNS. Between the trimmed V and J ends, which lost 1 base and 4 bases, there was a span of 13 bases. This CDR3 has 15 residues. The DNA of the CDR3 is TGTGCCAGCAGTGAATTTAGCCGTGATATCTATGGCTACACCTTC. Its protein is CASSEFSRDIYGYTF.

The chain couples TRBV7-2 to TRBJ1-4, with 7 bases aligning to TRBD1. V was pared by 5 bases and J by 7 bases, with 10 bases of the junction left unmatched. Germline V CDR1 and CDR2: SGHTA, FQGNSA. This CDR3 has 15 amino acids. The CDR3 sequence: CASSGRTGAGEKLFF. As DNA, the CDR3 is TGTGCCAGCAGCGGGCGAACAGGGGCCGGTGAAAAACTGTTTTTT.

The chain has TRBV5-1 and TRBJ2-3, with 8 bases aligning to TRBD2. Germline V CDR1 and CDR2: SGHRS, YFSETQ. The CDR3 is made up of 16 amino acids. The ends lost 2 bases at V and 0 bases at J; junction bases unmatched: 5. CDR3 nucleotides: TGCGCCAGCAGCTTTCAAGCGGGGGCTAGCACAGATACGCAGTATTTT. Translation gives CASSFQAGASTDTQYF.

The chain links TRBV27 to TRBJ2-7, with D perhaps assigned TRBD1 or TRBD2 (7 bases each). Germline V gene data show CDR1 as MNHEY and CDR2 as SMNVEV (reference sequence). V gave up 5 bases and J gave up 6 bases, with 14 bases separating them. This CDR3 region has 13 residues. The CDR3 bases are TGTGCCAGCAGTCAGGGGGGGGGAGTCGAGCAGTACTTC. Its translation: CASSQGGGVEQYF.

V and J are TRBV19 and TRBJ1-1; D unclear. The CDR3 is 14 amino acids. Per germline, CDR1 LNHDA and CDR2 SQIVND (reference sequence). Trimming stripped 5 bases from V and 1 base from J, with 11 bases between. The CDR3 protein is CASSAYVGNTEAFF. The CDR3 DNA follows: TGTGCCAGTAGTGCTTATGTGGGGAACACTGAAGCTTTCTTT.